Presented here are 18 T cell receptor beta chains from one specimen sequenced in a study of blood T cell repertoires in COVID-19. The method was immunoSEQ multiplex PCR; TCRdb's version includes in-frame clones alone and lacks a portion of them. The profile shows 200,000 or so clones, around 80% of them singletons. Sample: peripheral blood. The receptor source for this set is a human donor in a cohort sampled during active COVID-19.

The V and J genes are TRBV18 and TRBJ1-1; a possible D gene is TRBD1 (6 bases). V lost 3 bases, J lost 1 base, and 12 bases lay in between. CDR1 and CDR2 from the germline V gene are KGHSH and LQKENI. This CDR3 comprises 15 residues. The CDR3 loop is CASSPSDRRNTEAFF. Here the CDR3 DNA reads TGTGCCAGCTCACCCTCCGACAGGCGGAACACTGAAGCTTTCTTT.

The rearrangement joins TRBV6-1 to TRBJ1-5; 10 nucleotides align to TRBD1. CDR1 is MNHNS and CDR2 is SASEGT in the germline V gene. Trimming removed 4 bases from V and 2 bases from J; junction bases left unmatched: 5. There are 16 residues in the CDR3. The CDR3 is CASSAWDRGGNQPQHF. The CDR3 DNA reads TGTGCCAGCAGTGCTTGGGACAGGGGTGGCAATCAGCCCCAGCATTTT.

The V call is TRBV19, the J call TRBJ1-4; D possibly corresponds to TRBD1 (5 bases). The germline gives CDR1 LNHDA, CDR2 SQIVND (reference sequence). The V and J ends lost 6 bases and 12 bases respectively, with 17 bases between them. The CDR3 has 13 amino acids. CDR3 loop: CASSYGTPGELFF. In nucleotides, the CDR3 is TGTGCCAGTAGCTATGGGACTCCCGGCGAACTGTTTTTT.

The chain joins TRBV5-1 to TRBJ1-3, with TRBD1 as a possible D gene (6 bases). V lost 0 bases to trimming and J lost 4 bases, with 14 bases between them. CDR1 and CDR2 from the germline V gene are SGHRS and YFSETQ. The CDR3 sequence is 16 residues long. The CDR3 loop is CASSLDSRGVGNTIYF. The CDR3 coding sequence is TGCGCCAGCAGCTTGGATTCCAGGGGTGTCGGAAACACCATATATTTT.

V and J are TRBV19 and TRBJ1-3; D may be TRBD1 (5 bases). The CDR3 consists of 15 residues. Trimming took off 6 bases at V and 0 bases at J, with 12 bases between the two ends. Germline values: CDR1 LNHDA, CDR2 SQIVND (reference sequence). The DNA for the CDR3 is TGTGCCAGTAGCGCACGACAGATCTCTGGAAACACCATATATTTT. Its translation is CASSARQISGNTIYF.

The chain links TRBV7-2 to TRBJ1-1; 7 bases align to TRBD1. Trimming cost V 3 bases and J 4 bases; bases outside gene matches: 5. CDR1 and CDR2 from the germline V gene are SGHTA and FQGNSA. The CDR3 is made up of 14 amino acids. In DNA, the CDR3 is TGTGCCAGCAGCTTCGGGAGGGGGCTCACTGAAGCTTTCTTT. Translation gives CASSFGRGLTEAFF. Full variable domain (remainder filled in from reference TRBV7-2 and TRBJ1-1): GAGVSQSPSNKVTEKGKDVELRCDPISGHTALYWYRQSLGQGLEFLIYFQGNSAPDKSGLPSDRFSAERTGGSVSTLTIQRTQQEDSAVYLCASSFGRGLTEAFFGQGTRLTVV.

The chain has TRBV14 and TRBJ1-2, with 9 nucleotides matching TRBD1. Germline V gene data show CDR1 as SGHDN and CDR2 as FVKESK. The CDR3 has 16 amino acids. V lost 3 bases and J lost 6; bases outside the gene matches: 11. The DNA for the CDR3 is TGTGCCAGCAGCCACCTACCCGGGACAGGGTTGGATGGCTACACCTTC. This gives the protein CASSHLPGTGLDGYTF.

This chain connects TRBV18 to TRBJ1-5, with D tentatively TRBD1 (5 bases). Germline V gives CDR1 KGHSH, CDR2 LQKENI. The germline V and J ends were trimmed by 2 bases and 3 bases, with 11 bases remaining between them. CDR3 length: 15 amino acids. The CDR3 coding sequence is TGTGCCAGCTCACCAAGGGGCCTAAACAATCAGCCCCAGCATTTT. This codes for CASSPRGLNNQPQHF. The whole variable domain, filled in from reference TRBV18 and TRBJ1-5, reads NAGVMQNPRHLVRRRGQEARLRCSPMKGHSHVYWYRQLPEEGLKFMVYLQKENIIDESGMPKERFSAEFPKEGPSILRIQQVVRGDSAAYFCASSPRGLNNQPQHFGDGTRLSIL.

The gene calls are TRBV24-1 and TRBJ1-3; 8 bases line up with TRBD1. In germline, CDR1 is KGHDR, CDR2 SFDVKD. CDR3 size: 15 residues. V was pared by 3 bases and J by 0 bases, with 0 bases of the junction left unmatched. The CDR3 nucleotides are TGTGCCACCAGTGATACAGGGGGCTCTGGAAACACCATATATTTT. This translates into CATSDTGGSGNTIYF.

A single count supports this clone. The rearrangement links TRBV30 to TRBJ1-1; tentative D call: TRBD1 (5 bases). The CDR3 totals 13 residues. V was cut by 2 bases and J by 5 bases, with 12 bases left in between. Germline-derived CDR1 and CDR2 are GTSNPN and SVGIG (reference sequence). The CDR3 reads CAWSNNRGTEAFF. The CDR3 region has the DNA TGTGCCTGGAGTAATAATAGGGGAACTGAAGCTTTCTTT.

The V gene is TRBV28, the J gene TRBJ1-2; weak D call: TRBD1 (6 bases). This CDR3 is 15 amino acids long. Germline assignment: CDR1 MDHEN and CDR2 SYDVKM. V was pared by 5 bases and J by 3 bases, with 16 bases between. The chain's CDR3 is CASSRSGGGDYGYTF. Here the CDR3 DNA reads TGTGCCAGCAGTCGATCGGGGGGCGGGGACTATGGCTACACCTTC.

CDR3 residues: CSVSGGAYEKLFF. The CDR3 DNA follows: TGCAGCGTCTCAGGGGGCGCTTATGAAAAACTGTTTTTT. The J gene is TRBJ1-4, the V gene TRBV29-1; 8 positions agree with TRBD1. Per germline, CDR1 SQVTM and CDR2 ANQGSEA. V lost 6 bases and J lost 6; bases outside the gene matches: 6. CDR3 length: 13 amino acids.

The chain recombines TRBV24-1 with TRBJ2-3; D not resolved. V lost 3 bases and J lost 4, with 10 bases in between. CDR3 size: 14 residues. CDR1 and CDR2 (germline): KGHDR, SFDVKD. CDR3 sequence: CATSDPLGPDTQYF. DNA for the CDR3: TGTGCCACCAGTGATCCCTTGGGCCCAGATACGCAGTATTTT.

This clone was detected only once. V and J are TRBV5-1 and TRBJ2-7, with D perhaps TRBD1 (8 bases). V was pared by 7 bases and J by 0 bases, with 17 bases between. Germline values: CDR1 SGHRS, CDR2 YFSETQ. The CDR3 covers 15 residues. CDR3 region: CASSINRGGSYEQYF. CDR3 bases: TGCGCCAGCTCCATCAACAGGGGGGGCTCCTACGAGCAGTACTTC. Full variable domain (missing parts from reference TRBV5-1 and TRBJ2-7): KAGVTQTPRYLIKTRGQQVTLSCSPISGHRSVSWYQQTPGQGLQFLFEYFSETQRNKGNFPGRFSGRQFSNSRSEMNVSTLELGDSALYLCASSINRGGSYEQYFGPGTRLTVT.

Remarks on this clone: The same CDR3 can be traced to other DNA sequences in this sample. The chain is built from TRBV27 and TRBJ2-7, with 7 positions matching TRBD1. The CDR3 sequence is 13 residues long. The germline V gene has CDR1 MNHEY and CDR2 SMNVEV (reference sequence). J was trimmed by 2 bases and V by 8 bases; bases with no gene match: 6. CDR3 sequence reads: CASSDRAPYEQYF. DNA for the CDR3: TGTGCCAGCTCCGACAGGGCCCCCTACGAGCAGTACTTC.

The V and J genes are TRBV7-2 and TRBJ1-2, with 9 bases aligning to TRBD1. After removal of 0 bases from V and 9 bases from J, the junction contained 8 bases not matched to a gene. This CDR3 has 15 residues. Germline V gene sequence: CDR1 SGHTA, CDR2 FQGNSA. CDR3 sequence reads: CASSLAPRDRESYTF. The CDR3 DNA sequence: TGTGCCAGCAGCTTAGCACCCCGGGACAGGGAGAGCTACACCTTC.

The chain uses TRBV18 and TRBJ1-1; 9 bases map to TRBD1. Germline CDR1 reads KGHSH; CDR2 reads LQKENI. The V segment lost 3 bases and the J segment 2 bases; nucleotides outside the gene matches: 4. This CDR3 is built from 15 residues. The DNA for the CDR3 is TGTGCCAGCTCACCGTGGACAGGGGAAAACACTGAAGCTTTCTTT. Protein product: CASSPWTGENTEAFF.

This clone came up once. The J gene is TRBJ2-5, the V gene TRBV7-7; 12 bases agree with TRBD2. From germline, CDR1 is SSHAT and CDR2 FNYEAQ (reference sequence). Trimming took 5 bases from V and 5 from J; bases not matched to a gene: 9. The CDR3 contains 16 residues. The CDR3 DNA reads TGTGCCAGCAGCACCCGGACTAGCGGGAAAAGGGAGACCCAGTACTTC. Translation: CASSTRTSGKRETQYF.